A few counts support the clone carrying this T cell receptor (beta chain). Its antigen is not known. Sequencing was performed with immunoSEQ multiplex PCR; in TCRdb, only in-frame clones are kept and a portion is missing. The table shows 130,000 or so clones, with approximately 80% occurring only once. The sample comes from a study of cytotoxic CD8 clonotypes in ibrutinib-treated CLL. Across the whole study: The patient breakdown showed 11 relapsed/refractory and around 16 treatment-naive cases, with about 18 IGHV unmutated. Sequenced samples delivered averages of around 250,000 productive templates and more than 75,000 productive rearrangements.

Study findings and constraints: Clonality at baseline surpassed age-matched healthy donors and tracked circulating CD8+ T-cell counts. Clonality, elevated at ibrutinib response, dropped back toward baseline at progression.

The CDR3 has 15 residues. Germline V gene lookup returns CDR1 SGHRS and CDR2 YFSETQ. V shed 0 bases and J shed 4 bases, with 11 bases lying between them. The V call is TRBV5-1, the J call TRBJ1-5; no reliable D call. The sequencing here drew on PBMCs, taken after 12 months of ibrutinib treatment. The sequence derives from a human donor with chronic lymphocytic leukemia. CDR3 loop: CASSLEGYGNQPQHF. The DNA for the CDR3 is TGCGCCAGCAGCTTGGAGGGATATGGTAATCAGCCCCAGCATTTT.